The clone carrying this TCR beta chain was found many times. Its matching antigen is unknown. Between the trimmed V and J ends, which lost 2 bases and 10 bases, there was a span of 15 bases. Per germline, CDR1 LGHNA and CDR2 YSLEER. CDR3 length: 15 amino acids. With a constant-region primer, TCR beta cDNA was made from approximately 520 ng of total RNA. Library construction for TCR beta comprised three nested multiplex PCR rounds performed with slightly modified ARM-PCR. The two initial PCR rounds, about 9 cycles each, used TRBV1-TRBV30 forward and C-beta reverse primers. TCRdb called the multiplex PCR reads again in MiXCR, with one record for every CDR3 protein. The sample has approximately 320,000 distinct CDR3 sequences; around 50% are singletons. The data are from a study of tumor-infiltrating lymphocytes in primary liver carcinoma. Study context: By surgical resection, the patients were treated for their primary liver carcinoma. Staging of the tumors gave T1-T3 N0M0, with widths of 4.2 to 10 cm.

Whole-study results and caveats: Between tumor regions, pairs overlapped more than tumor-adjacent and tumor-blood pairs did.

Researchers drew blood RNA from unsorted whole blood and extracted germline DNA as well. The patients, who had chronic HBV infection, were treatment-naive (untreated). The V gene is TRBV4-3, the J gene TRBJ1-6; tentatively, D is TRBD1 (5 bases). Sequenced: peripheral blood. The TCR sequence derives from a woman aged 25 to 39 with primary liver carcinoma and hepatitis B virus infection. The CDR3 reads CASSQLYRSESPLHF. CDR3 nucleotides: TGCGCCAGCAGCCAATTATACAGGTCGGAATCACCCCTCCACTTT.